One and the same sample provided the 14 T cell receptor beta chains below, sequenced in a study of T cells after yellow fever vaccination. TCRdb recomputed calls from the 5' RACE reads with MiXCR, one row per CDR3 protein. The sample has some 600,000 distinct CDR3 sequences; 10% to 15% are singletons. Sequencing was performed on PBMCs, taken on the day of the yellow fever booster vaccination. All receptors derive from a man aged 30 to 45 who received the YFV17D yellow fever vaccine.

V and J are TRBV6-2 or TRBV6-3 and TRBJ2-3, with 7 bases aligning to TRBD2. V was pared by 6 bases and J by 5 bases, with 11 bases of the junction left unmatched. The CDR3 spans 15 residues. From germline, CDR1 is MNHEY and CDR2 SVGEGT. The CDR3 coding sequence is TGTGCCAGCAGATCTAGCGGATCCTTCGGAGATACGCAGTATTTT. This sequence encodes CASRSSGSFGDTQYF.

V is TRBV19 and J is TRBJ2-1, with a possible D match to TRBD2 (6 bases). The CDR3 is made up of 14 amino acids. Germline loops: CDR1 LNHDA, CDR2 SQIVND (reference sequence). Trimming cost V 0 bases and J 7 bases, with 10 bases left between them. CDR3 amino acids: CASSIDPSGNEQFF. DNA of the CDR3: TGTGCCAGTAGTATAGACCCAAGCGGGAATGAGCAGTTCTTC.

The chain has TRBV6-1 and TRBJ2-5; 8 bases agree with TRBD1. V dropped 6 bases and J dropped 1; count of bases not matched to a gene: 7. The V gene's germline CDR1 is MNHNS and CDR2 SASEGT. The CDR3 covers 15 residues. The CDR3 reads CASRGQVLGQETQYF. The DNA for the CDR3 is TGTGCCAGCAGGGGACAGGTTTTGGGCCAAGAGACCCAGTACTTC.

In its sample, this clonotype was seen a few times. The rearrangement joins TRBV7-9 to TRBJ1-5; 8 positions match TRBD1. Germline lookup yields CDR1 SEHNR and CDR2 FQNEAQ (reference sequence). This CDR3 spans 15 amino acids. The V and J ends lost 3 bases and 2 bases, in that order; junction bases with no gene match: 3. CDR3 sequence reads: CASSLTGVGNQPQHF. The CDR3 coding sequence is TGTGCCAGCAGCTTGACAGGGGTCGGCAATCAGCCCCAGCATTTT.

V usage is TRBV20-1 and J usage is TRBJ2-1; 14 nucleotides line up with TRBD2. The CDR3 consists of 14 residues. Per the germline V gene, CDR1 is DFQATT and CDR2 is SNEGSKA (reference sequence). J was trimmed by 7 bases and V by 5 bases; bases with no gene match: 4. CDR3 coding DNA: TGCAGTGCTTTGGGACTAGCGGGGGCAAATGAGCAGTTCTTC. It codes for CSALGLAGANEQFF.

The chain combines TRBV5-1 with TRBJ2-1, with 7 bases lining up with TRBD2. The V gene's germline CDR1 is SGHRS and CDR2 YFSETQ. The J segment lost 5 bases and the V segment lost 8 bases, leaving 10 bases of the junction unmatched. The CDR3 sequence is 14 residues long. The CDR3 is CASHTGTNNNEQFF. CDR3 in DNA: TGCGCCAGTCACACCGGGACTAATAACAATGAGCAGTTCTTC.

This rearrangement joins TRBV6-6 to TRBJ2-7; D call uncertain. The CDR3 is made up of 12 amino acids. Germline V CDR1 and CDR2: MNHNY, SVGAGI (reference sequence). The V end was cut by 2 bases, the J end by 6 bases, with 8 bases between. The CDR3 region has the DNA TGTGCCAGCAGTTACCGAGAGGCCGAGCAGTACTTC. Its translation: CASSYREAEQYF.

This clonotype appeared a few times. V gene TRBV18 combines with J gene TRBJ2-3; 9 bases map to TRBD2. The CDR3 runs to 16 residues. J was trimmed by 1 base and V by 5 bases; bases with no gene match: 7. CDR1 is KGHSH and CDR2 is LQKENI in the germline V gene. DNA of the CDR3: TGTGCCAGCTCATCAATAGCGGGAGCAGGCACAGATACGCAGTATTTT. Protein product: CASSSIAGAGTDTQYF. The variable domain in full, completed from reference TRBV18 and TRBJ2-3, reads NAGVMQNPRHLVRRRGQEARLRCSPMKGHSHVYWYRQLPEEGLKFMVYLQKENIIDESGMPKERFSAEFPKEGPSILRIQQVVRGDSAAYFCASSSIAGAGTDTQYFGPGTRLTVL.

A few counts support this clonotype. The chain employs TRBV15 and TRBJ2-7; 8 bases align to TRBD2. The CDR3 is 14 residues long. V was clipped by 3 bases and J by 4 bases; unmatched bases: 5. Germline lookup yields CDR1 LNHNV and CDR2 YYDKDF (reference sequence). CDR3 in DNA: TGTGCCACCAGCAGGCAGCGGGGGATTTACGAGCAGTACTTC. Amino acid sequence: CATSRQRGIYEQYF.

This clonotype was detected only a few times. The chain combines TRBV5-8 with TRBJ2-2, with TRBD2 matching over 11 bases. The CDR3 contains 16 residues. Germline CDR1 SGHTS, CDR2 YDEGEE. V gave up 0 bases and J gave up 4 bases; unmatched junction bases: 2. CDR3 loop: CASSLGLAGSTGELFF. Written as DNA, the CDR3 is TGTGCCAGCAGCTTGGGACTAGCGGGATCCACCGGGGAGCTGTTTTTT.

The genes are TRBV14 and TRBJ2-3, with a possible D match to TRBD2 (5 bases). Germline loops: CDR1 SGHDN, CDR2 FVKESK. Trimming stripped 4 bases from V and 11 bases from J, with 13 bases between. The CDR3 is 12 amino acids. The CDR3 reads CASSPSSRLQYF. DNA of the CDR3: TGTGCCAGCAGCCCATCTAGCCGACTGCAGTATTTT.

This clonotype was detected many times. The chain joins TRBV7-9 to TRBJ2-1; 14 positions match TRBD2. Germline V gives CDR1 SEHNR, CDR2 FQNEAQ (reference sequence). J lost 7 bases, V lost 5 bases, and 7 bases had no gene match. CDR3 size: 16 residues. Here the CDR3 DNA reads TGTGCCAGCAGCCGCTCGGGGACTAGCGGGAGTAATGAGCAGTTCTTC. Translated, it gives CASSRSGTSGSNEQFF.

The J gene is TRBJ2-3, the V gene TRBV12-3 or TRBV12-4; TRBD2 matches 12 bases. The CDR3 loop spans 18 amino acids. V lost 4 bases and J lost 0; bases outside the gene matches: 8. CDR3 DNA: TGTGCCAGCAGTTCAACTAGCGGGGGGAAAACTAGCACAGATACGCAGTATTTT. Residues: CASSSTSGGKTSTDTQYF.

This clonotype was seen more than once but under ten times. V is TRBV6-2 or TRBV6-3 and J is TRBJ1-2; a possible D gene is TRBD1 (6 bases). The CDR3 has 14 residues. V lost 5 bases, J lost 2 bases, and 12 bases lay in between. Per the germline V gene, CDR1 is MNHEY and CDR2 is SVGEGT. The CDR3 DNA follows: TGTGCCAGCAGTCGAACCGGGACAAACTATGGCTACACCTTC. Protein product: CASSRTGTNYGYTF.